The rows below give T cell receptor beta chains drawn from one sample of a study of glioma-infiltrating T cells. A single record per CDR3 protein comes from TCRdb applying MiXCR to the multiplex PCR reads. The table records 100,000 to 150,000 distinct CDR3 sequences, around 23% of them present only once. Sequenced: glioma tissue, nonneoplastic brain tissue, or PBMCs (not recorded which). The receptors shown here come from a human donor with low-grade glioma or glioblastoma, undergoing nonglioma brain surgery, or in good health (not recorded which). The CDR3 runs from the conserved cysteine through the conserved F or W. D genes are given only for firm matches. Rows give clone size only sometimes, using once, few, many, or a class for an expanded clone.

v_call	clone_size	d_call	j_call	cdr3_nt	cdr3_aa
TRBV3-1	few	TRBD1	TRBJ1-6	TGTGCCAGCAGCCACTCATACGGACAGGGGAATAATTCACCCCTCCACTTT	CASSHSYGQGNNSPLHF
TRBV15	many	TRBD2	TRBJ2-1	TGTGCCACCTCACAGCGGGAGACCTATGAGCAGTTCTTC	CATSQRETYEQFF
TRBV29-1	few	NA	TRBJ2-2	TGCAGCGTCCGGACAGCCTTGAACACCGGGGAGCTGTTTTTT	CSVRTALNTGELFF
TRBV5-1	few	TRBD2	TRBJ2-3	TGCGCCAGCAGCTGGGGAAAGACTAGCAGCACAGATACGCAGTATTTT	CASSWGKTSSTDTQYF
TRBV27	many	TRBD2	TRBJ2-5	TGTGCCAGCAGTTCCCTTAGCGGGAGCGCGGCGACCCAGTACTTC	CASSSLSGSAATQYF
TRBV7-2	many	TRBD1	TRBJ1-1	TGTGCCAGCAGCTTAGGAGGACAGGGCATGAACACTGAAGCTTTCTTT	CASSLGGQGMNTEAFF
TRBV7-9	many	NA	TRBJ1-1	TGTGCCAGCAGCGGCCTATTGGGGGCGTTAACTGAAGCTTTCTTT	CASSGLLGALTEAFF
TRBV7-6	many	NA	TRBJ2-7	TGTGCCAGCAGCTTATCAGACGGAGTCGAGCAGTACTTC	CASSLSDGVEQYF
TRBV18	many	NA	TRBJ2-5	TGTGCCAGCTCACCAATTTCAGGACTCCAAGAGACCCAGTACTTC	CASSPISGLQETQYF
TRBV6-1	many	NA	TRBJ2-3	TGTGCCAGCAGCCCCGTATTACCCACAGATACGCAGTATTTT	CASSPVLPTDTQYF
TRBV20-1	many	TRBD2	TRBJ2-7	TGCAGTGCTCACGCTAGCGGGACCTACGAGCAGTACTTC	CSAHASGTYEQYF
TRBV7-2	many	TRBD2	TRBJ2-3	TGTGCCAGCAGCTTTGTAGCGGGCACTAGCACAGATACGCAGTATTTT	CASSFVAGTSTDTQYF
TRBV7-6	many	NA	TRBJ2-2	TGTGCCAGCAGCATATCGGGACCCTCAACGAACACCGGGGAGCTGTTTTTT	CASSISGPSTNTGELFF
TRBV10-3	NA	TRBD1	TRBJ2-7	TGTGCCATCAGTGAGTTAACAGGGGGTAGTGGCGAGCAGTACTTC	CAISELTGGSGEQYF
TRBV7-9	many	NA	TRBJ1-1	TGTGCCAGCAGGCACCCCGGCACCCGGGTGAACACTGAAGCTTTCTTT	CASRHPGTRVNTEAFF
TRBV7-7	many	TRBD2	TRBJ2-1	TGTGCGGTAGCGGGAGGGCCCTACAATGAGCAGTTCTTC	CAVAGGPYNEQFF
TRBV28	few	TRBD2	TRBJ2-7	TGTGCCAGCAGTTTATCCTTAGCGGGAGAGTACGAGCAGTACTTC	CASSLSLAGEYEQYF
TRBV12-3/TRBV12-4	NA	NA	TRBJ2-3	TGTGCCAGCGTTGGGAACACAGATACGCAGTATTTT	CASVGNTDTQYF
TRBV7-2	many	TRBD2	TRBJ2-2	TGTGCCAGCAGCTTGGAGTCAGCGGGAGTGGGCGGGGAGCTGTTTTTT	CASSLESAGVGGELFF
TRBV25-1	NA	TRBD2	TRBJ2-7	TGTGCCAGCAGTGGCTCTGTGGGGAGGGCCCACGAGCAGTACTTC	CASSGSVGRAHEQYF
TRBV12-3/TRBV12-4	few	NA	TRBJ2-1	TGTGCCAGCAGTTTCGGCAGGGATGAGCAGTTCTTC	CASSFGRDEQFF
TRBV28	many	TRBD1	TRBJ2-7	TGTGCCAGCAGTCCGACAGGGCTCACCTACGAGCAGTACTTC	CASSPTGLTYEQYF
TRBV7-2	NA	NA	TRBJ2-3	TGTGCCAGCAGCTTAGTAAGGGGGAGAGGCACAGATACGCAGTATTTT	CASSLVRGRGTDTQYF
TRBV3-1	many	TRBD1	TRBJ1-1	TGTGCCAGCAGCCAAGATCTTACAGGGGTGCCTGAAGCTTTCTTT	CASSQDLTGVPEAFF
TRBV7-2	many	TRBD2	TRBJ2-5	TGTGCCAGCAGCTCCGTAACTAGCGTGAGAGAGACCCAGTACTTC	CASSSVTSVRETQYF
TRBV12-3/TRBV12-4	NA	TRBD2	TRBJ2-3	TGTGCCAGCAGTCTGAAATCTAGCGGGAGTTCGGGGGGAGATACGCAGTATTTT	CASSLKSSGSSGGDTQYF
TRBV4-3	NA	TRBD1	TRBJ2-6	TGCGCCAGCAGCCAAAACCCGGGACAGGGGTCTGGGGCCAACGTCCTGACTTTC	CASSQNPGQGSGANVLTF
TRBV20-1	many	NA	TRBJ2-7	TGCAGTGCTAGTCGTTTTCCCCCGAGGGTGGGACTGTACGAGCAGTACTTC	CSASRFPPRVGLYEQYF
TRBV6-6	many	TRBD1	TRBJ2-7	TGTGCCAGCAGTTACGCCGCGACAGGGGGCTACGAGCAGTACTTC	CASSYAATGGYEQYF
TRBV20-1	many	NA	TRBJ1-2	TGCAGTGCTAGGGGCAGGACTAACTATGGCTACACCTTC	CSARGRTNYGYTF
TRBV30	few	NA	TRBJ2-7	TGTGCCTGGACTGTGGCAGGGGACACGCGGTACTTC	CAWTVAGDTRYF
TRBV7-3	NA	NA	TRBJ2-1	TGTGCCAGCAGCTTAACGAAAGCGGGTGAGCAGTTCTTC	CASSLTKAGEQFF
TRBV7-8	many	TRBD2	TRBJ2-2	TGTGCCAGCAGCTTATACAGTTTAGTGGGACTAGCTAACACCGGGGAGCTGTTTTTT	CASSLYSLVGLANTGELFF
TRBV20-1	many	NA	TRBJ2-7	TGCAGTGCGGCAGGGACACAGGTTGGGTACGAGCAGTACTTC	CSAAGTQVGYEQYF
TRBV5-1	few	NA	TRBJ2-1	TGCGCCAGCAAACCCGTAATCAAAGGAAATGAGCAGTTCTTC	CASKPVIKGNEQFF
TRBV7-9	NA	NA	TRBJ1-1	TGTGCCTGCAGCTTAGGGGGGACGGCGAACGGGGCGGCTTTCTTT	CACSLGGTANGAAFF
TRBV12-3/TRBV12-4	NA	NA	TRBJ1-4	TGTGCCAGCCGGTACGGTACACAAAACCTGTTTTTT	CASRYGTQNLFF
TRBV7-6	many	NA	TRBJ2-1	TGTGCCAGCAGCTTAGAAGCGAGACGTACCTACAATGAGCAGTTCTTC	CASSLEARRTYNEQFF
TRBV5-1	few	TRBD1	TRBJ2-7	TGCGCCAGCAGACCCGGGACAGGGGTCAACGAGCAGTACTTC	CASRPGTGVNEQYF
TRBV7-9	many	TRBD2	TRBJ2-2	TGTGCCAGCAGCTCCAGGTCGACTAGCGGGGATAACACCGGGGAGCTGTTTTTT	CASSSRSTSGDNTGELFF
TRBV3-1	few	NA	TRBJ2-7	TGTGCCAGCAGCCCCCCCAGCGCGATATGGGAGCAGTACTTC	CASSPPSAIWEQYF
TRBV19	NA	NA	TRBJ2-1	TGTGCCAGTAGTACCGGGCGATGGAGCGGGCAGTTCTTC	CASSTGRWSGQFF
TRBV4-3	many	NA	TRBJ1-5	TGCGCCAGCAGCCAAAGCCAGGGGTCTCAGCCCCAGCATTTT	CASSQSQGSQPQHF
TRBV20-1	NA	TRBD2	TRBJ2-5	TGCGGTGCTAGATTCATTGGACTAGCGGGAGTTGAGACCCAGTACTTC	CGARFIGLAGVETQYF